The 7 T cell receptor beta chains below all came from one sample that was sequenced in a study of identifying expanded T cells in peripheral blood. TCRdb keeps only in-frame clones here, not all; method: immunoSEQ multiplex PCR. The sample holds 100,000 to 150,000 clones, more than 75% seen once. Sequencing was carried out using blood. The receptors were gathered from a person aged 18-69 years in good health.

This chain links TRBV2 with TRBJ1-4; TRBD1 might be the D (5 bases). In germline, CDR1 is SNHLY, CDR2 FYNNEI. The CDR3 spans 15 residues. Trimming removed 5 bases from V and 1 base from J, with 11 bases in between. CDR3 DNA sequence: TGTGCCAGCAGTAAAGACAGCCTAACTAATGAAAAACTGTTTTTT. Residues: CASSKDSLTNEKLFF.

The chain carries TRBV6-6 and TRBJ1-5; D is unclear. Trimming shortened V by 7 bases and J by 1 base, and 5 bases separated the two germline ends. The CDR3 is 12 amino acids. Germline V gene data show CDR1 as MNHNY and CDR2 as SVGAGI (reference sequence). The chain's CDR3 is CASKESNQPQHF. The CDR3, as DNA: TGTGCCAGCAAGGAGAGCAATCAGCCCCAGCATTTT.

V usage is TRBV27 and J usage is TRBJ1-2, with D possibly TRBD1 on 5 matching bases. CDR3 size: 16 residues. V lost 5 bases and J 3 bases, leaving 19 bases between the germline ends. CDR1 and CDR2 from the germline V gene are MNHEY and SMNVEV (reference sequence). The CDR3 spells CASSPAPGQAYYGYTF. The CDR3, as DNA: TGTGCCAGCAGTCCCGCCCCGGGGCAGGCTTACTATGGCTACACCTTC.

V and J are TRBV7-3 and TRBJ2-3; D is uncertain. This CDR3 is built from 13 residues. The V and J ends lost 6 bases and 2 bases respectively, with 9 bases between them. CDR1 is SGHTA and CDR2 is FQGTGA in the germline V gene. As DNA, the CDR3 is TGTGCCAGCAGGTTAGGCCCCACAGATACGCAGTATTTT. Amino acid sequence: CASRLGPTDTQYF.

The J gene is TRBJ2-5, the V gene TRBV7-2; no definite D call. This CDR3 is 12 amino acids long. The germline V and J ends were trimmed by 3 bases and 0 bases, with 2 bases remaining between them. Germline CDR1 is SGHTA and CDR2 is FQGNSA. CDR3 DNA sequence: TGTGCCAGCAGCTTGTACCAAGAGACCCAGTACTTC. Its protein is CASSLYQETQYF.

Here the CDR3 DNA reads TGTGCCACCCGGGACGGAGGCTCCTACGAGCAGTACTTC. This sequence encodes CATRDGGSYEQYF. The V call is TRBV19, the J call TRBJ2-7; D possibly uses TRBD1 or TRBD2 (5 bases each). This CDR3 region has 13 residues. Germline CDR1 reads LNHDA; CDR2 reads SQIVND (reference sequence). Deletions cut 10 bases from V and 0 bases from J, with 13 bases between.

The gene calls are TRBV2 and TRBJ2-3; D is ambiguous. CDR1 SNHLY and CDR2 FYNNEI come from the germline V gene. There are 13 residues in the CDR3. V was trimmed by 7 bases and J by 4 bases, leaving 12 bases between them. For the CDR3, the DNA is TGTGCCAGCAAGGACCAGAGGTCAGATACGCAGTATTTT. Translated, it gives CASKDQRSDTQYF.